This T cell receptor beta chain was sequenced for a study of response to subunit inactivated influenza vaccine. Notes on the study in general: Authors suggested few new T cells are recruited by each seasonal influenza vaccination.

TCRdb reanalysed the RT-PCR reads using MiXCR and keeps one entry per CDR3 protein. Of hundreds of thousands of distinct CDR3 sequences in the sample, less than 8% were seen once. A note on this clonotype: What it recognizes is unknown.

The sample consisted of PBMCs from blood, taken around 2 years after vaccination. The source of this sequence is a man aged 45-69 years who received an inactivated influenza vaccine.

CDR3 in DNA: TGTGCCAGCGGCCGCGGCGGGATTAATTACGAGCAGTACTTC. Its protein is CASGRGGINYEQYF. The gene calls are TRBV28 and TRBJ2-7, with D tentatively TRBD2 (6 bases). The CDR3 sequence is 14 residues long. The ends were cut back, 8 bases at V and 4 bases at J, with 18 bases in the middle. Germline CDR1 MDHEN, CDR2 SYDVKM. The variable domain in full, completed from reference TRBV28 and TRBJ2-7, reads DVKVTQSSRYLVKRTGEKVFLECVQDMDHENMFWYRQDPGLGLRLIYFSYDVKMKEKGDIPEGYSVSREKKERFSLILESASTNQTSMYLCASGRGGINYEQYFGPGTRLTVT.